The 8 T cell receptor beta chains below were found in one sample sequenced in a study of liver allograft versus peripheral blood T cells. Overall study context: Intrahepatic T cell receptor repertoires from transplanted livers were compared against repertoires in recipients' peripheral blood.

One entry per CDR3 protein, called by TCRdb with MiXCR from the reads. The repertoire consists of roughly 8,500 distinct CDR3 sequences, with 25% to 30% occurring once and the leading ten covering about 8.3%. These receptors were taken from a human patient who had a liver transplant. Some of the T cells may derive from the graft donor.

This clonotype was seen only a few times. The chain couples TRBV7-9 to TRBJ1-1; D gene ambiguous. The length of the CDR3 is 14 residues. From germline, CDR1 is SEHNR and CDR2 FQNEAQ (reference sequence). Trimming left V 5 bases short and J 1 base short, with 11 bases between. CDR3: CASSPREANTEAFF. DNA of the CDR3: TGTGCCAGCAGCCCTCGGGAGGCGAACACTGAAGCTTTCTTT.

V and J are TRBV19 and TRBJ1-5, with a possible D match to TRBD1 (5 bases). V dropped 4 bases and J dropped 0 bases, with 10 bases sitting between them. Germline V gene data show CDR1 as LNHDA and CDR2 as SQIVND (reference sequence). This CDR3 has 15 amino acids. CDR3 bases: TGTGCCAGTAGTAGGGCAGGGAGTAGCAATCAGCCCCAGCATTTT. Translated, it gives CASSRAGSSNQPQHF.

This clonotype was observed a few times. The DNA of the CDR3 is TGTGCCAGCAGTTACACCGGGACAGGGTTTCGCGAGCAGTACTTC. Encoded protein: CASSYTGTGFREQYF. The chain combines TRBV7-9 with TRBJ2-7; TRBD1 aligns across 9 bases. This CDR3 is built from 15 residues. The trim removed 6 bases at V and 6 bases at J, leaving 12 bases unmatched. The germline V gene has CDR1 SEHNR and CDR2 FQNEAQ (reference sequence).

V gene TRBV3-1 combines with J gene TRBJ1-1; D might be TRBD1 (5 bases). CDR1 and CDR2 (germline): LGHDT, YNNKEL (reference sequence). Trimming shortened V by 2 bases and J by 1 base, and 11 bases separated the two germline ends. The CDR3 runs to 15 residues. In nucleotides, the CDR3 is TGTGCCAGCAGCCAACATGGGGACGGGAACACTGAAGCTTTCTTT. Encoded protein: CASSQHGDGNTEAFF.

This clonotype has only a few counts. This sequence joins TRBV18 and TRBJ2-2; 8 bases fit TRBD1. Germline V gene data show CDR1 as KGHSH and CDR2 as LQKENI. CDR3 size: 16 residues. The junction had 8 bases not matched to a gene; V was cut back by 1 base and J by 7 bases. The CDR3 sequence is CASSPRGQGYLGELFF. For the CDR3, the DNA is TGTGCCAGCTCACCACGTGGACAGGGCTATCTCGGGGAGCTGTTTTTT.

This sequence joins TRBV5-4 and TRBJ2-1; maybe TRBD2 (7 bases). Per germline, CDR1 SGHNT and CDR2 YYREEE (reference sequence). Trimming cost V 6 bases and J 3 bases, with 16 bases left between them. CDR3 length: 15 residues. CDR3 sequence (DNA): TGTGCCAGCACGGTCGGGGGGCTAGACTACAATGAGCAGTTCTTC. Encoded protein: CASTVGGLDYNEQFF. Full variable domain (rest looked up from reference TRBV5-4 and TRBJ2-1): ETGVTQSPTHLIKTRGQQVTLRCSSQSGHNTVSWYQQALGQGPQFIFQYYREEENGRGNFPPRFSGLQFPNYSSELNVNALELDDSALYLCASTVGGLDYNEQFFGPGTRLTVL.

This clonotype was observed at least ten times. The chain has TRBV20-1 and TRBJ1-5, with D uncertain. The CDR3 sequence is 12 residues long. The ends were cut back, 8 bases at V and 2 bases at J, with 10 bases in the middle. The germline V gene has CDR1 DFQATT and CDR2 SNEGSKA (reference sequence). This chain's CDR3 is CSLGLGNQPQHF. DNA for the CDR3: TGCAGTCTAGGGCTAGGCAATCAGCCCCAGCATTTT.

This clonotype was detected many times. The chain uses TRBV6-5 and TRBJ1-1, with D uncertain. Trimming pared 6 bases from V and 6 bases from J, leaving 11 bases between. This CDR3 has 12 residues. The germline CDR1 and CDR2 sequences are MNHEY and SVGAGI. The CDR3 DNA sequence: TGTGCCAGCAGCCCCCAGGAGGCTGAAGCTTTCTTT. It yields the protein CASSPQEAEAFF.